This T cell receptor beta chain came from a study of T-cell reconstitution after alpha-beta-depleted transplantation in children. Study-wide points: Some patients showed high day-60 TCRbeta diversity, which derived from surviving recipient T cells and thymic progenitors.

This clonotype was recorded at least ten times. Its antigen is undetermined. The authors prepared the TCRbeta library with unique molecular identifiers. MiXCR, applied by TCRdb to the PCR reads, yields one record per CDR3 protein. The sample holds fewer than 150,000 distinct CDR3 sequences, about 21% seen once. This receptor was identified in a male patient between 2 and 9 years old who had a stem cell transplant for chronic granulomatous disease, so the T cells may come from the graft donor. The sample in question was PBMCs, mostly from graft donor cells, obtained 180 days after TCRalphabeta/CD19-depleted stem cell transplant.

The CDR3 DNA reads as TGTGCCAGCGGGACAGGGATGGTATATACGCAGTATTTT. It is translated as CASGTGMVYTQYF. The chain joins TRBV27 to TRBJ2-3; 9 bases are shared with TRBD1. This CDR3 has 13 amino acids. CDR1 is MNHEY, CDR2 SMNVEV, per germline (reference sequence). J was trimmed by 7 bases and V by 8 bases; bases with no gene match: 7.